Listed below are T cell receptor beta chains from one sample, sequenced in a study of CD8+ T cells in alopecia areata. Generated by immunoSEQ multiplex PCR, the TCRdb table keeps only in-frame clones and is missing some. The sample gives tens of thousands of clones, approximately 44% of which show up once; about a fifth is in the top ten. Sequenced material: CD8+ T cells sorted from blood, taken between weeks 36 and 40, from a patient treated with tofacitinib. The receptors shown here come from a human donor with alopecia areata. CDR3s include the opening cysteine and the closing phenylalanine or tryptophan. A D gene is named only where the DNA matches it firmly. Clone sizes are given selectively: once, few, many, or a class where the clone is expanded.

v_gene	j_gene	d_gene	abundance	CDR3nt	CDR3aa
TRBV28	TRBJ2-1	TRBD2	-	TGTGCCACATTGGGGACTAGCGGGAGTCCCAATGAGCAGTTCTTC	CATLGTSGSPNEQFF
TRBV4-1	TRBJ2-2	-	-	TGCGCCAGCAGCCAAGATCGGAGCCTGTCCGAGGAGCTGTTTTTT	CASSQDRSLSEELFF
TRBV27	TRBJ2-5	-	few	TGTGCCAGCAGTTTAAAAGTTTCCCTCCAAGAGACCCAGTACTTC	CASSLKVSLQETQYF
TRBV20-1	TRBJ2-5	-	few	TGCAGTGCTAGAGAAGAGACCCAGTACTTC	CSAREETQYF
TRBV5-1	TRBJ2-3	-	-	TGCGCCAGCAGCTTGGTTTCGGGAGCGGATCCAGATACGCAGTATTTT	CASSLVSGADPDTQYF
TRBV2	TRBJ1-2	TRBD1	-	TGTGCCAGCAGATTCCAGGGGGGTGATGGCTACACCTTC	CASRFQGGDGYTF
TRBV27	TRBJ1-5	-	few	TGTGCCAGCAGTTCCTCGACAGATAGCAATCAGCCCCAGCATTTT	CASSSSTDSNQPQHF
TRBV7-3	TRBJ2-5	-	few	TGTGCCAGCAGCTTAACTGGAAGGGTAACGGAGACCCAGTACTTC	CASSLTGRVTETQYF
TRBV7-6	TRBJ2-1	TRBD2	-	TGTGCCAGCACTTTCCTAGCGGGAGATATTGAGCAGTTCTTC	CASTFLAGDIEQFF
TRBV29-1	TRBJ2-7	TRBD2	-	TGCAGCGTCGGCGTAATTTCGGAGCGGGAAAGATCCTACGAGCAGTACTTC	CSVGVISERERSYEQYF
TRBV27	TRBJ1-2	-	few	TGTGCCAGCAGTTTAGGGAAAAGGAATGGCTACACCTTC	CASSLGKRNGYTF
TRBV29-1	TRBJ1-1	-	-	TGCAGCGTCGCTCACACTGAAGCTTTCTTT	CSVAHTEAFF
TRBV9	TRBJ2-5	-	few	TGTGCCAGCAGCCACGAGGAGACCCAGTACTTC	CASSHEETQYF
TRBV7-9	TRBJ2-1	-	-	TGTGCCAGCAGCTCAGCTGGAGCGTCGGATGAGCAGTTCTTC	CASSSAGASDEQFF
TRBV2	TRBJ2-7	-	-	TGTGCCAGCAGTGAAGTCAGGGGAGGCACCTACGAGCAGTACTTC	CASSEVRGGTYEQYF
TRBV19	TRBJ2-1	-	-	TGTGCCAGTAGTATTTCGCCGGGCAAACGGTGGGGCAATGAGCAGTTCTTC	CASSISPGKRWGNEQFF